The 3 T cell receptor beta chains in this list originate from one sample, sequenced in a study of T cell repertoires in cytomegalovirus infection. From the reads, TCRdb called clonotypes with MiXCR, one entry per CDR3 protein. The profile shows around 740,000 distinct CDR3 sequences, 35% of them singletons. The material sequenced was PBMCs. The receptors come from a human donor in good health (CMV status not recorded). Some clones in this sample may be carry-over from other donors' samples.

This clonotype occurred once. The chain couples TRBV5-5 to TRBJ1-2, with D unresolved. V was cut by 4 bases and J by 4 bases, with 17 bases left in between. The CDR3 extends over 15 amino acids. CDR1 is SGHKS and CDR2 is YYEKEE in the germline V gene (reference sequence). CDR3 residues: CASSPNPQASYGYTF. The CDR3 region has the DNA TGTGCCAGCAGCCCCAACCCCCAGGCATCCTATGGCTACACCTTC.

The table lists this clonotype with many counts. The V gene is TRBV12-3 or TRBV12-4, the J gene TRBJ2-1; no reliable D call. V lost 6 bases and J 7 bases, leaving 10 bases between the germline ends. CDR3 length equals 12 residues. The chain's CDR3 is CASSLSGNEQFF. Written as DNA, the CDR3 is TGTGCCAGCAGCTTATCCGGGAATGAGCAGTTCTTC.

This clonotype turned up a few times. Here the CDR3 DNA reads TGTGCCAGCAGCACACAGGGGGCGGGGACCCAGCATTTT. This codes for CASSTQGAGTQHF. This rearrangement joins TRBV12-3 or TRBV12-4 to TRBJ1-5, with 9 bases aligning to TRBD1. The CDR3 consists of 13 residues. V dropped 6 bases and J dropped 11; count of bases not matched to a gene: 8.